Listed below are T cell receptor beta chains from one sample, sequenced in a study of glioma-infiltrating T cells after dendritic cell vaccination. Here immunoSEQ multiplex PCR was the method, and the copy in TCRdb shows in-frame clones only, minus some. There are roughly 85,000 clones in the sample; 85% occur only once, and approximately 8% lies in the top ten. Here the sequenced sample was blood, taken after dendritic cell vaccination. These receptors were collected from a human donor with glioblastoma. The CDR3 runs from the conserved cysteine through the conserved F or W. A D gene is named only where the DNA matches it firmly. Clone size is shown for a subset of rows, as once, few, many or a class of expanded clone.

j_gene: TRBJ1-2; d_gene: -; v_gene: TRBV6-1; abundance: -; CDR3aa: CASSEEEGGGYGYTF; CDR3nt: TGTGCCAGCAGTGAAGAGGAGGGCGGGGGCTATGGCTACACCTTC
j_gene: TRBJ2-7; d_gene: TRBD1; v_gene: TRBV5-1; abundance: -; CDR3aa: CASSLRGQGTHEQYF; CDR3nt: TGCGCCAGCAGCTTGAGGGGACAGGGGACCCACGAGCAGTACTTC
j_gene: TRBJ1-2; d_gene: TRBD1; v_gene: TRBV14; abundance: once; CDR3aa: CASSQRAGGVYGYTF; CDR3nt: TGTGCCAGCAGCCAAAGGGCAGGGGGCGTCTATGGCTACACCTTC
j_gene: TRBJ1-1; d_gene: TRBD1; v_gene: TRBV18; abundance: -; CDR3aa: CASSPRQGDTEAFF; CDR3nt: TGTGCCAGCTCACCACGACAGGGGGACACTGAAGCTTTCTTT
j_gene: TRBJ1-6; d_gene: -; v_gene: TRBV9; abundance: -; CDR3aa: CASTPTGEYSPLHF; CDR3nt: TGTGCCAGCACCCCAACAGGAGAGTATTCACCCCTCCACTTT
j_gene: TRBJ2-5; d_gene: -; v_gene: TRBV6-5; abundance: -; CDR3aa: CASSYSGVWETQYF; CDR3nt: TGTGCCAGCAGTTACTCGGGCGTCTGGGAGACCCAGTACTTC
j_gene: TRBJ2-7; d_gene: -; v_gene: TRBV25-1; abundance: -; CDR3aa: CASSEWVGGVYEQYF; CDR3nt: TGTGCCAGCAGTGAATGGGTGGGAGGAGTGTACGAGCAGTACTTC
j_gene: TRBJ1-1; d_gene: TRBD1; v_gene: TRBV15; abundance: -; CDR3aa: CATSRVGQKVHTEAFF; CDR3nt: TGTGCCACCAGCAGAGTGGGACAGAAGGTTCACACTGAAGCTTTCTTT
j_gene: TRBJ1-2; d_gene: -; v_gene: TRBV28; abundance: -; CDR3aa: CASSSPRGRGYGYTF; CDR3nt: TGTGCCAGCAGTTCCCCCCGAGGGAGGGGTTACGGCTACACCTTC
j_gene: TRBJ2-1; d_gene: TRBD2; v_gene: TRBV27; abundance: -; CDR3aa: CASSLRRESNEQFF; CDR3nt: TGTGCCAGCAGTTTGAGGCGGGAGTCCAATGAGCAGTTCTTC
j_gene: TRBJ1-5; d_gene: TRBD1; v_gene: TRBV5-1; abundance: -; CDR3aa: CASSQQGAPNQPQHF; CDR3nt: TGCGCCAGCAGCCAGCAGGGGGCACCGAATCAGCCCCAGCATTTT
j_gene: TRBJ2-1; d_gene: -; v_gene: TRBV27; abundance: -; CDR3aa: CASSFPPLGEQFF; CDR3nt: TGTGCCAGCAGTTTTCCCCCGCTGGGCGAGCAGTTCTTC
j_gene: TRBJ1-6; d_gene: -; v_gene: TRBV13; abundance: -; CDR3aa: CASSKDRSENSPLHF; CDR3nt: TGTGCCAGCAGCAAGGACAGATCAGAAAATTCACCCCTCCACTTT
j_gene: TRBJ2-6; d_gene: TRBD1; v_gene: TRBV2; abundance: -; CDR3aa: CASRRQGASGANVLTF; CDR3nt: TGTGCCAGCAGGAGACAGGGGGCCTCTGGGGCCAACGTCCTGACTTTC
j_gene: TRBJ2-7; d_gene: TRBD2; v_gene: TRBV28; abundance: few; CDR3aa: CATVAGSSSYEQYF; CDR3nt: TGTGCCACGGTAGCGGGGTCATCGTCCTACGAGCAGTACTTC
j_gene: TRBJ2-5; d_gene: TRBD1; v_gene: TRBV9; abundance: -; CDR3aa: CASSAGVGTGGQETQYF; CDR3nt: TGTGCCAGCAGCGCGGGGGTAGGAACAGGGGGCCAGGAGACCCAGTACTTC
j_gene: TRBJ2-7; d_gene: TRBD1; v_gene: TRBV6-5; abundance: -; CDR3aa: CATRESRTGVSEQYF; CDR3nt: TGTGCCACACGTGAATCCCGGACAGGGGTTAGTGAGCAGTACTTC
j_gene: TRBJ2-3; d_gene: -; v_gene: TRBV7-3; abundance: -; CDR3aa: CASSLSGATDTQYF; CDR3nt: TGTGCCAGCAGCTTAAGCGGAGCCACAGATACGCAGTATTTT
j_gene: TRBJ1-1; d_gene: TRBD1; v_gene: TRBV7-8; abundance: -; CDR3aa: CASSLFGQGTGTEAFF; CDR3nt: TGTGCCAGCAGCTTATTTGGACAGGGGACGGGGACTGAAGCTTTCTTT